The 32 T cell receptor beta chains presented below share a single source sample, sequenced in a study of T cell repertoires in cytomegalovirus infection. MiXCR, applied by TCRdb to the reads, yields one record per CDR3 protein. The sample carries roughly 630,000 distinct CDR3 sequences, 20% to 25% recorded once. Sequencing was performed on CD8+ T cells from PBMCs. These receptors came from a human donor in good health (CMV status not recorded). Some clones in this sample may be carry-over from other donors' samples.

As for this clonotype: Given the absence of the conserved phenylalanine or tryptophan at the CDR3 end, a read error is likely. The chain couples TRBV27 to TRBJ2-1; 13 bases line up with TRBD2. CDR1 is MNHEY and CDR2 is SMNVEV in the germline V gene (reference sequence). The CDR3 contains 15 residues. V shed 3 bases and J 6 bases; nucleotides not matched to a gene: 2. The CDR3 region has the DNA TGTGCCAGCAGTTTTGGACTAGCGGGGGCCAATGAGCAGTTCTCC. This sequence encodes CASSFGLAGANEQFS.

This clonotype was picked up many times. The chain combines TRBV28 with TRBJ2-1; 13 bases fit TRBD2. Germline loops: CDR1 MDHEN, CDR2 SYDVKM. V lost 6 bases, J lost 6 bases, and 5 bases stayed unmatched. The CDR3 contains 15 residues. This CDR3 is CASSLLAGGPNEQFF. The CDR3 bases are TGTGCCAGCAGCTTACTAGCGGGGGGGCCCAATGAGCAGTTCTTC.

This clonotype was seen many times. V and J are TRBV7-9 and TRBJ1-1; TRBD1 might be the D (5 bases). Germline assignment: CDR1 SEHNR and CDR2 FQNEAQ (reference sequence). This CDR3 is 14 amino acids long. The V end was cut by 6 bases, the J end by 5 bases, with 16 bases between. CDR3 sequence reads: CASSFRDVSTEAFF. The DNA of the CDR3 is TGTGCCAGCAGTTTCAGGGACGTCTCTACTGAAGCTTTCTTT.

In the case of this clonotype: At one end, the junction sequence differs from germline, possibly due to a read error. V is TRBV7-3 and J is TRBJ2-2, with D perhaps being TRBD1 or TRBD2 (5 bases each). Germline V gene sequence: CDR1 SGHTA, CDR2 FQGTGA. The CDR3 has 14 amino acids. CDR3 sequence: CASSFLGGTGKLFF. CDR3 DNA: TGTGCCAGCAGCTTTCTCGGTGGGACCGGGAAGCTGTTTTTT.

This clonotype showed up just once. With a much larger clone just one base away, this may be a read error. The chain has TRBV28 and TRBJ2-7; 10 bases fit TRBD2. Germline V gene data show CDR1 as MDHEN and CDR2 as SYDVKM. The length of the CDR3 is 15 residues. The V and J ends lost 4 bases and 0 bases, in that order; junction bases with no gene match: 3. The CDR3 DNA reads TGTGCCAGCAGTTCCAGACTAGCGGGCTCCTACGAGCAGTACGTC. Protein product: CASSSRLAGSYEQYV.

In this sample, this clonotype turned up many times. The chain links TRBV2 to TRBJ1-1, with D possibly TRBD1 on 5 matching bases. This CDR3 contains 11 residues. Germline-derived CDR1 and CDR2 are SNHLY and FYNNEI. With 4 bases removed from V and 7 bases from J, the gap between germline ends came to 7 bases. CDR3 residues: CASSGRGEAFF. CDR3 bases: TGTGCCAGCAGTGGAAGGGGTGAAGCTTTCTTT.

This clonotype has only a few counts. The chain recombines TRBV4-1 with TRBJ1-1, with no clear D. The V end was cut by 1 base, the J end by 1 base, with 13 bases between. This CDR3 is built from 16 residues. Germline values: CDR1 MGHRA, CDR2 YSYEKL. The CDR3 loop is CASSQVPTGPNTEAFF. CDR3 in DNA: TGCGCCAGCAGCCAAGTTCCGACCGGACCGAACACTGAAGCTTTCTTT.

This chain connects TRBV28 to TRBJ1-4; perhaps TRBD1 as D (5 bases). Trimming removed 2 bases at V and 7 bases at J, with 14 bases between. CDR1 is MDHEN and CDR2 is SYDVKM in the germline V gene. The CDR3 contains 15 residues. CDR3 loop: CASSLTMGVAEKLFF. CDR3 in DNA: TGTGCCAGCAGTTTAACTATGGGGGTAGCTGAAAAACTGTTTTTT.

As DNA, the CDR3 is TGTGCCAGCAGTGACGGGGGACAAGAGAACTATAATTCACCCCTCCACTTT. Residues: CASSDGGQENYNSPLHF. V and J are TRBV2 and TRBJ1-6; weak D call: TRBD1 (6 bases). CDR3 length: 17 amino acids. Deletions cut 3 bases from V and 3 bases from J, with 15 bases between. Germline loops: CDR1 SNHLY, CDR2 FYNNEI.

In this sample, this clonotype turned up many times. The chain uses TRBV7-9 and TRBJ1-2; D is unclear. Germline loops: CDR1 SEHNR, CDR2 FQNEAQ (reference sequence). The CDR3 loop spans 10 amino acids. The V end was cut by 2 bases, the J end by 5 bases, with 0 bases between. This CDR3 reads CASSLYGYTF. Written as DNA, the CDR3 is TGTGCCAGCAGCTTATATGGCTACACCTTC.

This clonotype was counted once. The chain is built from TRBV4-1 and TRBJ2-3, with D perhaps TRBD2 (6 bases). This CDR3 comprises 15 residues. V lost 1 base, J lost 2 bases, and 10 bases lay in between. Germline assignment: CDR1 MGHRA and CDR2 YSYEKL. The CDR3 region is CASSQGSGVTDTQYF. The DNA for the CDR3 is TGCGCCAGCAGCCAAGGTTCGGGGGTCACAGATACGCAGTATTTT.

This clonotype has ten or more counts. The rearrangement uses TRBV7-6 and TRBJ1-1, with a weak D call TRBD1 (6 bases). V was cut by 0 bases and J by 8 bases, with 7 bases left in between. The CDR3 sequence is 12 residues long. CDR1 is SGHVS, CDR2 FNYEAQ, per germline. CDR3 nucleotide sequence: TGTGCCAGCAGCTTAGCAGACAGGGAAGCTTTCTTT. Protein product: CASSLADREAFF.

The V call is TRBV7-2, the J call TRBJ1-1; maybe TRBD1 (5 bases). Germline V CDR1 and CDR2: SGHTA, FQGNSA. The V end was cut by 5 bases, the J end by 4 bases, with 14 bases between. This CDR3 contains 14 residues. In DNA form, the CDR3 reads TGTGCCAGCAGCCAGCGGGGGACTGGCACTGAAGCTTTCTTT. Translating gives CASSQRGTGTEAFF.

This chain joins TRBV5-4 and TRBJ2-1; 8 bases map to TRBD2. J lost 7 bases, V lost 4 bases, and 10 bases had no gene match. This CDR3 is 15 amino acids long. Germline CDR1 and CDR2: SGHNT and YYREEE (reference sequence). CDR3 sequence reads: CASSPGRGGGNEQFF. In DNA form, the CDR3 reads TGTGCCAGCAGCCCCGGTCGGGGGGGCGGGAATGAGCAGTTCTTC.

The chain combines TRBV15 with TRBJ1-5, with D unclear. V was clipped by 0 bases and J by 7 bases, with 7 bases between them. Germline V gives CDR1 LNHNV, CDR2 YYDKDF (reference sequence). CDR3 length equals 13 residues. The CDR3 region has the DNA TGTGCCACCAGCAGAGATCGTCGGCAGCCCCAGCATTTT. Protein product: CATSRDRRQPQHF. Full variable domain (remainder filled in from reference TRBV15 and TRBJ1-5): DAMVIQNPRYQVTQFGKPVTLSCSQTLNHNVMYWYQQKSSQAPKLLFHYYDKDFNNEADTPDNFQSRRPNTSFCFLDIRSPGLGDTAMYLCATSRDRRQPQHFGDGTRLSIL.

This clonotype was seen a few times. The V call is TRBV6-5, the J call TRBJ1-3, with 7 bases matching TRBD1. J lost 8 bases, V lost 10 bases, and 5 bases had no gene match. Per germline, CDR1 MNHEY and CDR2 SVGAGI. The CDR3 has 11 amino acids. The chain's CDR3 is CAIRQGHTIYF. In nucleotides, the CDR3 is TGTGCCATCAGACAGGGACACACCATATATTTT.

V gene TRBV24-1 combines with J gene TRBJ2-7, with 7 positions matching TRBD1. The trim removed 12 bases at V and 5 bases at J, leaving 15 bases unmatched. This CDR3 comprises 14 residues. The germline CDR1 and CDR2 sequences are KGHDR and SFDVKD. The CDR3 spells CAPGTKTGKDEQYV. Written as DNA, the CDR3 is TGTGCCCCCGGAACGAAGACAGGGAAGGACGAGCAGTACGTC.

This clonotype occurred many times. The rearrangement links TRBV19 to TRBJ2-7, with 7 bases matching TRBD1. The germline V gene has CDR1 LNHDA and CDR2 SQIVND (reference sequence). The CDR3 has 16 residues. With V trimmed by 5 bases and J by 2 bases, 12 bases remained unmatched. The CDR3 DNA sequence: TGTGCCAGTAGTGAACGGACAGGAGATTCAACCTACGAGCAGTACTTC. Amino acids: CASSERTGDSTYEQYF.

For this clonotype: One end of the junction varies from germline; a read error may be responsible. This chain connects TRBV14 to TRBJ1-2, with D uncertain. Germline V lookup: CDR1 SGHDN, CDR2 FVKESK. The CDR3 has 14 residues. CDR3 coding DNA: TGTGTCAGCAGCCAATTCGGGAGGTATGACGGCTACACCTTC. Translated, it gives CVSSQFGRYDGYTF.

The rearrangement uses TRBV7-9 and TRBJ2-7; 8 bases fit TRBD2. The germline V gene encodes CDR1 SEHNR and CDR2 FQNEAQ (reference sequence). CDR3 size: 15 residues. V lost 2 bases, J lost 3 bases, and 6 bases stayed unmatched. Written as DNA, the CDR3 is TGTGCCAGCAGCTTAACCAGCGGGGGCCACTACGAGCAGTACTTC. This gives the protein CASSLTSGGHYEQYF.

This clonotype was seen a handful of times. The chain has TRBV15 and TRBJ2-1; 8 bases match TRBD1. V was clipped by 5 bases and J by 4 bases; unmatched bases: 7. The CDR3 sequence is 15 residues long. Germline loops: CDR1 LNHNV, CDR2 YYDKDF (reference sequence). The CDR3 coding sequence is TGTGCCACCAGCGGCCGGGACAGGCCTTACAATGAGCAGTTCTTC. Amino acids: CATSGRDRPYNEQFF.

The rearrangement links TRBV5-1 to TRBJ1-2; TRBD1 matches 7 bases. The CDR3 is made up of 14 amino acids. The trim removed 4 bases at V and 8 bases at J, leaving 11 bases unmatched. The germline gives CDR1 SGHRS, CDR2 YFSETQ. In DNA, the CDR3 is TGCGCCAGCAGCGACTGGACAGGACGGAGGGGCTACACCTTC. Protein sequence: CASSDWTGRRGYTF.

The chain combines TRBV7-6 with TRBJ2-3; tentatively, D is TRBD1 or TRBD2 (6 bases each). This CDR3 is 15 amino acids long. From germline, CDR1 is SGHVS and CDR2 FNYEAQ. Trimming cost V 5 bases and J 6 bases, with 18 bases left between them. The CDR3 loop is CASSPYEGGVDTQYF. The CDR3 nucleotides are TGTGCCAGCAGCCCCTACGAGGGGGGCGTGGATACGCAGTATTTT. The full variable domain, with the rest looked up from reference TRBV7-6 and TRBJ2-3, is GAGVSQSPRYKVTKRGQDVALRCDPISGHVSLYWYRQALGQGPEFLTYFNYEAQQDKSGLPNDRFSAERPEGSISTLTIQRTEQRDSAMYRCASSPYEGGVDTQYFGPGTRLTVL.

The V call is TRBV4-1, the J call TRBJ2-7; possibly TRBD2 for D (5 bases). The CDR3 is 15 residues long. Germline V lookup: CDR1 MGHRA, CDR2 YSYEKL. V lost 0 bases and J lost 3, with 12 bases in between. CDR3 coding DNA: TGCGCCAGCAGCCAAGATCGGGGTGCGGTCTACGAGCAGTACTTC. Protein: CASSQDRGAVYEQYF.

This clonotype turned up a few times. J is TRBJ2-3 and V is TRBV6-1; 13 nucleotides match TRBD2. After removal of 0 bases from V and 0 bases from J, the junction contained 9 bases not matched to a gene. The CDR3 is made up of 20 amino acids. Germline CDR1 and CDR2: MNHNS and SASEGT. The CDR3 spells CASSEALQLAGGPSTDTQYF. CDR3 DNA: TGTGCCAGCAGTGAAGCGCTTCAACTAGCGGGGGGGCCGAGCACAGATACGCAGTATTTT.

The J gene is TRBJ1-4, the V gene TRBV7-6; D not resolved. The V and J ends lost 3 bases and 8 bases respectively, with 13 bases between them. Germline V gives CDR1 SGHVS, CDR2 FNYEAQ. The CDR3 length is 14 residues. The CDR3 DNA reads TGTGCCAGCAGCTTCAGAGAAGTAGGGGAAAAACTGTTTTTT. Translating it yields CASSFREVGEKLFF.

As concerns this clonotype: A clone one base away is much larger, so this may be a read error. The rearrangement links TRBV7-9 to TRBJ1-6, with 7 bases fitting TRBD1. This CDR3 region has 16 residues. Looked up from germline, CDR1 is SEHNR and CDR2 is FQNEAQ (reference sequence). CDR3 coding DNA: TGTACCAGCAGCCCGGGGACAGTCGTCTATAATTCACCCCTCCACTTT. It translates to CTSSPGTVVYNSPLHF.

A few counts support this clonotype. The chain is built from TRBV7-6 and TRBJ2-7; D is unresolved. Germline loops: CDR1 SGHVS, CDR2 FNYEAQ. V was cut by 3 bases and J by 0 bases, with 12 bases left in between. This CDR3 has 15 residues. Here the CDR3 reads CASSLETRFSYEQYF. CDR3 DNA: TGTGCCAGCAGCTTGGAGACCAGATTCTCCTACGAGCAGTACTTC.

This clonotype was found a few times. This chain links TRBV25-1 with TRBJ2-3; D is uncertain. CDR1 is MGHDK and CDR2 is SYGVNS in the germline V gene. The CDR3 spans 14 residues. V was cut by 4 bases and J by 3 bases, with 11 bases left in between. The CDR3 sequence is CASSGDVGTDTQYF. The DNA for the CDR3 is TGTGCCAGCAGTGGAGACGTGGGGACAGATACGCAGTATTTT.

This clonotype has a handful of counts. The J gene is TRBJ2-1, the V gene TRBV14; D unresolved. V gave up 1 base and J gave up 5 bases, with 6 bases separating them. The germline CDR1 and CDR2 sequences are SGHDN and FVKESK. The CDR3 consists of 13 residues. In DNA form, the CDR3 reads TGTGCCAGCAGCCAAGTACAGAACAATGAGCAGTTCTTC. Amino acid sequence: CASSQVQNNEQFF.

The genes are TRBV28 and TRBJ2-3; no firm D call. Between the trimmed V and J ends, which lost 3 bases and 2 bases, there was a span of 9 bases. This CDR3 contains 14 residues. Germline values: CDR1 MDHEN, CDR2 SYDVKM. The CDR3 protein is CASSLVLYTDTQYF. The CDR3 DNA sequence: TGTGCCAGCAGTTTGGTCCTATACACAGATACGCAGTATTTT.

The CDR3 loop is CSVDGASRGFENIQYF. CDR3 in DNA: TGCAGCGTCGACGGGGCTAGCCGGGGCTTCGAAAACATTCAGTACTTC. The gene calls are TRBV29-1 and TRBJ2-4, with D possibly being TRBD1 or TRBD2 (5 bases each). The V gene's germline CDR1 is SQVTM and CDR2 ANQGSEA. The CDR3 consists of 16 residues. Trimming stripped 6 bases from V and 5 bases from J, with 23 bases between.